This T cell receptor beta chain was identified during a study of T cell responses to AZD1222 COVID-19 vaccine. Study-level points and caveats: Spike-specific TCR breadth and depth were elevated following two AZD1222 doses. Regions 160-218 and 743-854 dominated among vaccine-associated CD4 TCRs spanning spike.

As to this clone: Its antigen is currently unknown.

Assay used: immunoSEQ multiplex PCR; TCRdb lists only in-frame clones, some missing. This sample has roughly 120,000 clones, with 75% to 95% found just once. This sequence was found in an adult who received the MenACWY meningococcal vaccine as a control. The sequencing used peripheral blood, collected 28 days after the second dose of the MenACWY control vaccine.

The CDR3 spells CAISDVAGASTDTQYF. DNA for the CDR3: TGTGCCATCAGCGATGTAGCGGGGGCAAGCACAGATACGCAGTATTTT. The gene calls are TRBV10-3 and TRBJ2-3, with 9 nucleotides matching TRBD2. The V gene end was trimmed by 6 bases and the J gene end by 0 bases; junction bases not matched to a gene: 7. Germline values: CDR1 ENHRY, CDR2 SYGVKD. The CDR3 extends over 16 amino acids.